The present T cell receptor beta chain was sequenced within a study of shared clonotypes between healthy human individuals. Study-level background: The study drew on a couple of women and three men aged 18 to 49 as donors. Whole-study results and caveats: Since donors were few, the genetic and exposure-history diversity represented was limited.

Caucasian adults residing in Nashville, Tennessee made up all the donors. This table comes from immunoSEQ multiplex PCR, and its TCRdb copy is limited to in-frame clones, with some not included. This table holds fewer than 1.8 million clones, roughly 98.5% found once. Regarding this clone: The antigen is unknown.

The CDR3 sequence is 15 residues long. The V gene's germline CDR1 is SGHRS and CDR2 YFSETQ. The V end was cut by 4 bases, the J end by 2 bases, with 12 bases between. The TCR was taken from a man younger than 45 in good health. Sequencing input: naive CD4+ T cells sorted from blood. Subset in this sample: CD45RA+ positively selected. The chain couples TRBV5-1 to TRBJ2-2; D remains ambiguous. The CDR3 DNA reads as TGCGCCAGCAGCCCGGCAGTGAGAAACACCGGGGAGCTGTTTTTT. This translates into CASSPAVRNTGELFF. Full variable domain (missing parts from reference TRBV5-1 and TRBJ2-2): KAGVTQTPRYLIKTRGQQVTLSCSPISGHRSVSWYQQTPGQGLQFLFEYFSETQRNKGNFPGRFSGRQFSNSRSEMNVSTLELGDSALYLCASSPAVRNTGELFFGEGSRLTVL.